One sample yielded the 7 T cell receptor beta chains listed below, sequenced in a study of blood T cell repertoires in COVID-19. This table comes from immunoSEQ multiplex PCR, and its TCRdb copy is limited to in-frame clones, with some not included. The data show approximately 80,000 clones, under 85% seen once. The sequenced material came from peripheral blood. All receptors derive from a woman in her 70s with acute or convalescent COVID-19.

The rearrangement links TRBV18 to TRBJ2-2; 9 bases agree with TRBD2. The J segment lost 4 bases and the V segment lost 3 bases, leaving 6 bases of the junction unmatched. Per germline, CDR1 KGHSH and CDR2 LQKENI. The CDR3 extends over 16 amino acids. The CDR3 loop is CASSPGAGGVTGELFF. CDR3 coding DNA: TGTGCCAGCTCACCCGGAGCGGGGGGAGTCACCGGGGAGCTGTTTTTT.

The rearrangement uses TRBV27 and TRBJ2-2, with 7 bases lining up with TRBD2. Germline CDR1 is MNHEY and CDR2 is SMNVEV (reference sequence). The CDR3 runs to 16 residues. Trimming took 4 bases from V and 1 from J; bases not matched to a gene: 6. As DNA, the CDR3 is TGTGCCAGCAGTTCAGTAGCGGGTCTGAACACCGGGGAGCTGTTTTTT. Amino acid sequence: CASSSVAGLNTGELFF.

This sequence joins TRBV5-1 and TRBJ2-2; 7 positions match TRBD2. CDR1 SGHRS and CDR2 YFSETQ come from the germline V gene. J gave up 8 bases and V 0 bases, and 10 bases lay outside the gene matches. The CDR3 has 16 amino acids. CDR3 residues: CASSLALAGFTGELFF. CDR3 DNA: TGCGCCAGCAGCTTGGCCTTAGCGGGCTTTACAGGGGAGCTGTTTTTT.

V usage is TRBV11-2 and J usage is TRBJ1-2, with 8 bases aligning to TRBD1. Per the germline V gene, CDR1 is SGHAT and CDR2 is FQNNGV. The V gene end was trimmed by 4 bases and the J gene end by 1 base; junction bases not matched to a gene: 5. This CDR3 comprises 15 residues. CDR3 amino acids: CASSSLGQGNYGYTF. The CDR3 nucleotides read TGTGCCAGCAGCTCCCTCGGACAGGGTAACTATGGCTACACCTTC.

This chain joins TRBV18 and TRBJ1-2, with D hard to call. The germline V gene encodes CDR1 KGHSH and CDR2 LQKENI. Trimming left V 2 bases short and J 4 bases short, with 8 bases between. The CDR3 is 13 amino acids. The CDR3 DNA follows: TGTGCCAGCTCACCAGTGGGCTCCTATGGCTACACCTTC. Translated: CASSPVGSYGYTF.

This clone has just a few counts. V and J are TRBV30 and TRBJ1-1; 7 bases agree with TRBD1. Trimming removed 5 bases from V and 7 bases from J; junction bases left unmatched: 13. Germline values: CDR1 GTSNPN, CDR2 SVGIG (reference sequence). CDR3 size: 14 residues. This chain's CDR3 is CAWVRGRGLNEAFF. In nucleotides, the CDR3 is TGTGCCTGGGTGAGGGGGCGTGGGTTGAATGAAGCTTTCTTT.

This clone was recorded once. The chain couples TRBV5-5 to TRBJ2-7, with 12 bases fitting TRBD1. V lost 1 base to trimming and J lost 4 bases; unmatched junction nucleotides: 3. This CDR3 comprises 15 residues. Germline assignment: CDR1 SGHKS and CDR2 YYEKEE (reference sequence). In DNA, the CDR3 is TGTGCCAGCAGCTTGTGGGGACAGGGGGCTTACGAGCAGTACTTC. This gives the protein CASSLWGQGAYEQYF.